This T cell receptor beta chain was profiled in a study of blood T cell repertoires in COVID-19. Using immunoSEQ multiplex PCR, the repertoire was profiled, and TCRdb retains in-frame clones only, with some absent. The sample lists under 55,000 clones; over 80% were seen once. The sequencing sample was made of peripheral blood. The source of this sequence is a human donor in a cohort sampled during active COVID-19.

The CDR3 region has the DNA TGTGCCAGCAGCCAAGGGGGGGTTGGGCACTACGAGCAGTACTTC. Residues: CASSQGGVGHYEQYF. The chain uses TRBV3-1 (or the pseudogene TRBV3-2) and TRBJ2-7, with D perhaps matching TRBD2 (6 bases). V was shortened by 1 base and J by 3 bases, with 13 bases between the two germline ends. Germline lookup yields CDR1 LGHDT and CDR2 YNNKEL (reference sequence). CDR3 length: 15 amino acids.